This T cell receptor (beta chain) was sequenced in a study of breast tumors, draining lymph nodes, adjacent tissues. This clonotype was observed a handful of times. Its antigen is still unknown. Being one base from a much bigger clone, this may be a read error. Breast cancer patients provided tissue from their axillary draining lymph nodes. Study findings and constraints: Tumors had less TCR diversity than lymph nodes, more than nontumor tissue.

TCRdb reanalysed the multiplex PCR reads using MiXCR and keeps one entry per CDR3 protein. The table lists about 140,000 distinct CDR3 sequences, 20% to 25% of them singletons, with roughly 2.7% in the top ten. Germline assignment: CDR1 DFQATT and CDR2 SNEGSKA (reference sequence). The CDR3 spans 14 residues. The chain couples TRBV20-1 to TRBJ2-1, with a tentative D call TRBD2 (7 bases). The sample comprised axillary lymph node tissue. The TCR comes from a female donor with breast cancer. Some clones in this sample may be carry-over from other donors' samples. CDR3 coding DNA: TGCAGTGCCCGTAGGGGGGGGCAAGGCAATGAGCAGCTCTTC. This sequence encodes CSARRGGQGNEQLF.